This TCR beta chain originates from a study of T cells in Graves' hyperthyroidism and ophthalmopathy. Researchers amplified the TCR beta CDR3 regions from RNA transcripts. HTBI primers were employed in a first-round RT-PCR of the TCR CDR3. TCRdb recomputed calls from the multiplex PCR reads with MiXCR, one row per CDR3 protein. Among about 660,000 distinct CDR3 sequences listed, just under 45% were seen once. To note about this clonotype: One end of the junction varies from germline; a read error may be responsible.

Patients were excluded because of uncontrolled infection, other autoimmune disease, pregnancy or lactation. Diagnostic assessment was based on clinical symptoms, serum thyroxine and TRAb, thyroid ultrasound and orbital computed tomography. Material: peripheral blood or thyroid tissue (not recorded which). The sequence was obtained from an adult man with Graves' disease, either hyperthyroidism or ophthalmopathy (not recorded which).

CDR3 protein: CASSQDKGRANTEAFF. CDR3 in DNA: TGCGCCAGCAGCCAAGATAAGGGCAGAGCGAACACTGAAGCTTTCTTT. This sequence joins TRBV7-3 and TRBJ1-1, with D unclear. Germline values: CDR1 SGHTA, CDR2 FQGTGA. This CDR3 has 16 residues.